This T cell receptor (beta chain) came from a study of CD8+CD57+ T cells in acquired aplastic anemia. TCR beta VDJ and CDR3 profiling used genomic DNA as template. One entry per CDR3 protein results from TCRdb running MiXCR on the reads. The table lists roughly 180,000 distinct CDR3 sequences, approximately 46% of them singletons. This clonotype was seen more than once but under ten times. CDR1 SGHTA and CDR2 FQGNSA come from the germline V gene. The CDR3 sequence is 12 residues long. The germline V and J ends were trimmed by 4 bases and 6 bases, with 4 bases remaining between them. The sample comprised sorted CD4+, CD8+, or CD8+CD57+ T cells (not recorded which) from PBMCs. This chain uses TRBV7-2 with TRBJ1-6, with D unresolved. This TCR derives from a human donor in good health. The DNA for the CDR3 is TGTGCCAGCAGCTCTCCTAATTCACCCCTCCACTTT. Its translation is CASSSPNSPLHF.